A selection of T cell receptor beta chains follows, all from one sample in a study of blood T cells in healthy people across ages. From the 5' RACE reads, TCRdb called clonotypes with MiXCR, one entry per CDR3 protein. Of around 800,000 distinct CDR3 sequences listed, 62% are singletons. The material sequenced was blood. These receptor sequences come from a man aged 30 to 45 in good health. CDR3s include the opening cysteine and the closing phenylalanine or tryptophan. The D gene is left open where the match is weak. Only part of the rows carry a size: once, few, many, or a class if the clone is expanded.

V gene: TRBV20-1; clone size: .; J gene: TRBJ2-5; D gene: TRBD2; CDR3 DNA: TGCAGTGCTAGAGATCCGAGGACTAGCGGGGCCCAAGAGACCCAGTACTTC; CDR3 protein: CSARDPRTSGAQETQYF
V gene: TRBV29-1; clone size: .; J gene: TRBJ2-5; D gene: TRBD1; CDR3 DNA: TGCAGCGTTGATCCCGGACAGGGAGCGGGAGAGACCCAGTACTTC; CDR3 protein: CSVDPGQGAGETQYF
V gene: TRBV25-1; clone size: .; J gene: TRBJ1-2; D gene: TRBD1; CDR3 DNA: TGTGCCAGCAGTGGACAGGGAACTAACTATGGCTACACCTTC; CDR3 protein: CASSGQGTNYGYTF
V gene: TRBV9; clone size: .; J gene: TRBJ1-2; D gene: TRBD1; CDR3 DNA: TGTGCCAGCGACAGGGGTGGCTATGGCTACACCTTC; CDR3 protein: CASDRGGYGYTF
V gene: TRBV29-1; clone size: .; J gene: TRBJ2-1; D gene: .; CDR3 DNA: TGCAGCGTAAGTAGACAGATCTCCTACAATGAGCAGTTCTTC; CDR3 protein: CSVSRQISYNEQFF
V gene: TRBV20-1; clone size: .; J gene: TRBJ2-5; D gene: .; CDR3 DNA: TGCAGTGCTAGAGGAACGGGGAAAGAGACCCAGTACTTC; CDR3 protein: CSARGTGKETQYF
V gene: TRBV5-1; clone size: .; J gene: TRBJ2-1; D gene: TRBD2; CDR3 DNA: TGCGCCAGCAGCTTGGCTTCTAGCGGGGCCGATGAGCAGTTCTTC; CDR3 protein: CASSLASSGADEQFF
V gene: TRBV15; clone size: .; J gene: TRBJ2-3; D gene: TRBD2; CDR3 DNA: TGTGCCACCAGCAGAGCCGGGGGGAGGAGCACAGATACGCAGTATTTT; CDR3 protein: CATSRAGGRSTDTQYF
V gene: TRBV7-2; clone size: once; J gene: TRBJ2-6; D gene: TRBD2; CDR3 DNA: TGTGCCAGCAGCTTTAAGCGGGGGGTCCTTTCTGGGGCCAACGTCCTGACTTTC; CDR3 protein: CASSFKRGVLSGANVLTF
V gene: TRBV7-2; clone size: .; J gene: TRBJ1-6; D gene: TRBD1; CDR3 DNA: TGTGCCAGCAGCTTAGAGCAGGGGGCTCACAATTCACCCCTCCACTTT; CDR3 protein: CASSLEQGAHNSPLHF